This is a list of T cell receptor beta chains from one sample in a study of blood T cells in healthy people across ages. TCRdb called the 5' RACE reads again in MiXCR, with one record for every CDR3 protein. The sample has 850,000 to 1,100,000 distinct CDR3 sequences, around two fifths seen once. Input material: blood. The receptors stem from a man aged 18 to 30 in good health. Both conserved end residues are part of each CDR3. Each record gives: J gene, V gene, clone size, CDR3 protein. The size entry is marked missing in some rows and otherwise reads once, few, many or a size class.

j_gene: TRBJ2-3
v_gene: TRBV12-3/TRBV12-4
abundance: few
CDR3aa: CASRRDGTRGRDTQYF

j_gene: TRBJ2-5
v_gene: TRBV5-1
abundance: many
CDR3aa: CASSLEPTETQYF

j_gene: TRBJ2-1
v_gene: TRBV9
abundance: few
CDR3aa: CASSGTVNSYNEQFF

j_gene: TRBJ2-2
v_gene: TRBV11-2
abundance: few
CDR3aa: CASSPVRNTGELFF

j_gene: TRBJ2-3
v_gene: TRBV6-5
abundance: many
CDR3aa: CASGEGQFTDTQYF

j_gene: TRBJ2-3
v_gene: TRBV4-3
abundance: -
CDR3aa: CASSPGGTMGDTQYF

j_gene: TRBJ2-7
v_gene: TRBV5-1
abundance: many
CDR3aa: CASSLSTGSYEQYF

j_gene: TRBJ1-5
v_gene: TRBV29-1
abundance: few
CDR3aa: CSVKKGVGQPQHF

j_gene: TRBJ1-2
v_gene: TRBV6-1
abundance: once
CDR3aa: CASSEEGAHYGYTF

j_gene: TRBJ1-1
v_gene: TRBV14
abundance: -
CDR3aa: CASSQDGTPGRWNTEAFF

j_gene: -
v_gene: TRBV5-4
abundance: -
CDR3aa: CASSSGTVFQETQYF

j_gene: TRBJ1-2
v_gene: TRBV4-3
abundance: few
CDR3aa: CASSQDGTGPSFYGYTF

j_gene: TRBJ1-1
v_gene: TRBV20-1
abundance: -
CDR3aa: CSARGLRALNTEAFF

j_gene: TRBJ1-5
v_gene: TRBV7-9
abundance: -
CDR3aa: CASSLRERQPQHF

j_gene: TRBJ2-5
v_gene: TRBV6-2/TRBV6-3
abundance: -
CDR3aa: CASTRTASQETQYF

j_gene: TRBJ2-1
v_gene: TRBV12-3/TRBV12-4
abundance: -
CDR3aa: CACSPSSGGFPSYEQFF

j_gene: TRBJ2-5
v_gene: TRBV5-1
abundance: -
CDR3aa: CDSGTKGGNEQYF

j_gene: TRBJ1-6
v_gene: TRBV20-1
abundance: -
CDR3aa: CSARVDRYVDSPLHF

j_gene: TRBJ1-1
v_gene: TRBV24-1
abundance: -
CDR3aa: CATSDFCGWGPGTGAFF

j_gene: TRBJ2-1
v_gene: TRBV6-2/TRBV6-3
abundance: few
CDR3aa: CASNPHGGNSYNEQFF

j_gene: TRBJ1-5
v_gene: TRBV20-1
abundance: many
CDR3aa: CSATTIDGNQPQHF

j_gene: TRBJ2-5
v_gene: TRBV6-4
abundance: -
CDR3aa: CASRAGLRQNTEETQYF

j_gene: TRBJ1-2
v_gene: TRBV18
abundance: -
CDR3aa: CASSPEKGGRYGYTF

j_gene: TRBJ1-5
v_gene: TRBV7-9
abundance: -
CDR3aa: CASSYSQGRGNQPQHF

j_gene: TRBJ2-3
v_gene: TRBV7-2
abundance: -
CDR3aa: CASSQTGGENTDTQYF

j_gene: TRBJ1-4
v_gene: TRBV6-2/TRBV6-3
abundance: -
CDR3aa: CASQTRTGIATNEKLFF

j_gene: TRBJ2-2
v_gene: TRBV7-2
abundance: -
CDR3aa: CASSTRLVAGELFF

j_gene: TRBJ2-7
v_gene: TRBV12-3/TRBV12-4
abundance: few
CDR3aa: CASSFDASKHYEQYF

j_gene: TRBJ2-1
v_gene: TRBV20-1
abundance: -
CDR3aa: CSAIGLDSNNEQFF

j_gene: TRBJ1-1
v_gene: TRBV7-2
abundance: few
CDR3aa: CASSLAPAGAPGEAFF

j_gene: TRBJ2-7
v_gene: TRBV9
abundance: -
CDR3aa: CASSVVRDAHEQYF

j_gene: TRBJ2-3
v_gene: TRBV3-1
abundance: -
CDR3aa: CASSQGIWGPYTDAQYF

j_gene: TRBJ1-2
v_gene: TRBV18
abundance: -
CDR3aa: CASSLNRDRWDTNYGYTF